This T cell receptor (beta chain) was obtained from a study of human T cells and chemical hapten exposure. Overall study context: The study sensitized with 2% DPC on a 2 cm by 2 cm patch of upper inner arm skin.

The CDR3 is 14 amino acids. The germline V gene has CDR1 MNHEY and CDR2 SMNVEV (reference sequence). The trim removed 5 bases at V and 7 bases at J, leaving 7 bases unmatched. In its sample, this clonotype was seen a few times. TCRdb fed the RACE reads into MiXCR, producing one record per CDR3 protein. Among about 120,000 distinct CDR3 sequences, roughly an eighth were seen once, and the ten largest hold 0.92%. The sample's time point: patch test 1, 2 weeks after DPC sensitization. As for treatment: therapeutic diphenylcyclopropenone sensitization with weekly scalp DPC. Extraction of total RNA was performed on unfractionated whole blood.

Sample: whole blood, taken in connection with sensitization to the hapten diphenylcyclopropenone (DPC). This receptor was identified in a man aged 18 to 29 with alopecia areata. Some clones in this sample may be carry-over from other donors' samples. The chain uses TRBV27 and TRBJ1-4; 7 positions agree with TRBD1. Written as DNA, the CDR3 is TGTGCCAGCAGTGCAGACAGGGCGGGTGAAAAACTGTTTTTT. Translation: CASSADRAGEKLFF.